This TCR beta chain was sequenced in a study of technical replicates of blood from several donors. The table came from immunoSEQ multiplex PCR; TCRdb's copy has only in-frame clones and leaves some out. In the table there are 95,000 or so clones, 95% of which are singletons. Germline V gene lookup returns CDR1 SGHAT and CDR2 FQNNGV. The CDR3 sequence is 12 residues long. The ends were cut back, 2 bases at V and 7 bases at J, with 6 bases in the middle. The chain couples TRBV11-2 to TRBJ2-1; D is unclear. This TCR derives from a human donor in good health. Specimen: T cells isolated from PBMCs. The CDR3: CASSLTGNEQFF. DNA of the CDR3: TGTGCCAGCAGCTTAACGGGTAATGAGCAGTTCTTC. The full variable domain, in which reference TRBV11-2 and TRBJ2-1 provide the parts outside the CDR3, is EAGVAQSPRYKIIEKRQSVAFWCNPISGHATLYWYQQILGQGPKLLIQFQNNGVVDDSQLPKDRFSAERLKGVDSTLKIQPAKLEDSAVYLCASSLTGNEQFFGPGTRLTVL.